This T cell receptor beta chain was sequenced for a study of blood T cell repertoires in COVID-19. Some clones are missing from TCRdb's copy, which holds only in-frame ones; the method was immunoSEQ multiplex PCR. The data show some 100,000 clones, about nine tenths seen once. Trimming pared 2 bases from V and 1 base from J, leaving 12 bases between. Germline V gives CDR1 SGHKS, CDR2 YYEKEE (reference sequence). CDR3 length: 15 amino acids. The rearrangement joins TRBV5-5 to TRBJ1-2; D gene uncertain. Sequencing used peripheral blood. The clonotype was recovered from a man between 65 and 85 years old with acute or convalescent COVID-19. CDR3 DNA sequence: TGTGCCAGCAGCTTTGGCCTACAGAGTAACTATGGCTACACCTTC. Amino acids: CASSFGLQSNYGYTF.